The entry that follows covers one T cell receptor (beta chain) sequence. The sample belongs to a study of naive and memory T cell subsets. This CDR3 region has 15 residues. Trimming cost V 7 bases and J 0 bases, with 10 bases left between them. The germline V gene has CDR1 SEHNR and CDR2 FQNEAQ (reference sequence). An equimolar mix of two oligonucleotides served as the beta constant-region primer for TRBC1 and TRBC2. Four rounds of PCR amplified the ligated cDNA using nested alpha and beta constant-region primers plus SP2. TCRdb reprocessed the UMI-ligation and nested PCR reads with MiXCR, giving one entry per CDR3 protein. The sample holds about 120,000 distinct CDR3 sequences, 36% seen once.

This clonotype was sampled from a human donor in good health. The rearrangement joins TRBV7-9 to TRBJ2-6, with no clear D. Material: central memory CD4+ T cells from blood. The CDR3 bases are TGTGCCAGCACCCGTCTCGGCTCTGGGGCCAACGTCCTGACTTTC. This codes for CASTRLGSGANVLTF.